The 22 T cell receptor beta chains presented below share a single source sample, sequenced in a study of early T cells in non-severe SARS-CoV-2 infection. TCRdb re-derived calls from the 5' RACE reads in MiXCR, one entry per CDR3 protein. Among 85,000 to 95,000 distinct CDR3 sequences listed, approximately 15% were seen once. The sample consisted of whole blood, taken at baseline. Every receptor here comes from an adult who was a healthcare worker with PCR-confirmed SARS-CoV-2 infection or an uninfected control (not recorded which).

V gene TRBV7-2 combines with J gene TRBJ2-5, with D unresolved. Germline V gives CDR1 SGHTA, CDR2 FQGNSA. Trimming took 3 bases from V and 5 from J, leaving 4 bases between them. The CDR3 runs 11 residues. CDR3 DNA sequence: TGTGCCAGCAGCTTTATGGAGACCCAGTACTTC. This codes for CASSFMETQYF.

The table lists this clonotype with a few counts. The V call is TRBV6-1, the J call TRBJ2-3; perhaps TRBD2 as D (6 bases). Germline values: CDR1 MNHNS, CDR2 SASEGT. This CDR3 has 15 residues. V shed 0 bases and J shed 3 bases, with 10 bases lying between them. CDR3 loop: CASSEAPGTTDTQYF. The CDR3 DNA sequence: TGTGCCAGCAGTGAAGCGCCAGGGACTACAGATACGCAGTATTTT.

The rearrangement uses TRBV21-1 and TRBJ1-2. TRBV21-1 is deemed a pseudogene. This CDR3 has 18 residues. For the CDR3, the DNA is TGTGCCAGCAGCAAATCCTCTGGGTATTTGGGAGCTAACTATGGCTACACCTTC. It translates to CASSKSSGYLGANYGYTF.

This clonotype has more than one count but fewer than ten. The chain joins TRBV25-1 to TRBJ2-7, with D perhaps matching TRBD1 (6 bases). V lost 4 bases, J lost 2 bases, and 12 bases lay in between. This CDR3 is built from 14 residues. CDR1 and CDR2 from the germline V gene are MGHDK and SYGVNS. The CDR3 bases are TGTGCCAGCAGTGCCGGGACACCCGCCTACGAGCAGTACTTC. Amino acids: CASSAGTPAYEQYF.

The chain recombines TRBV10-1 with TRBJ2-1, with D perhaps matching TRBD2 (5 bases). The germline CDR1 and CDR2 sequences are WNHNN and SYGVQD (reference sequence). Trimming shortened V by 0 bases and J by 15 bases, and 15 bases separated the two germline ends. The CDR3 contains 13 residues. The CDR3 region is CASSESVRDPPFF. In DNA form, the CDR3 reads TGCGCCAGCAGTGAGTCAGTCCGGGATCCCCCGTTCTTC.

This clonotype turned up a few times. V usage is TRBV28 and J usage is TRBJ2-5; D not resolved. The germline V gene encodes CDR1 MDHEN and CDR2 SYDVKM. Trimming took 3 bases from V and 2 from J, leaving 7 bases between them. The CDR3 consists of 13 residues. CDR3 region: CASSFTRQETQYF. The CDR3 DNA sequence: TGTGCCAGCAGTTTCACAAGGCAAGAGACCCAGTACTTC. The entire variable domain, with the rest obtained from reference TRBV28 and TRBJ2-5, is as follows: DVKVTQSSRYLVKRTGEKVFLECVQDMDHENMFWYRQDPGLGLRLIYFSYDVKMKEKGDIPEGYSVSREKKERFSLILESASTNQTSMYLCASSFTRQETQYFGPGTRLLVL.

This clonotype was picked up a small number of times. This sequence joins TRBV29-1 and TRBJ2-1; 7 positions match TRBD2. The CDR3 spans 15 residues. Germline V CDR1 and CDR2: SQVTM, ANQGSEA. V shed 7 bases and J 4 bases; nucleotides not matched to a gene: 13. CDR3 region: CSAYGGGQSYNEQFF. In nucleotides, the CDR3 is TGCAGCGCCTACGGCGGGGGTCAATCTTACAATGAGCAGTTCTTC.

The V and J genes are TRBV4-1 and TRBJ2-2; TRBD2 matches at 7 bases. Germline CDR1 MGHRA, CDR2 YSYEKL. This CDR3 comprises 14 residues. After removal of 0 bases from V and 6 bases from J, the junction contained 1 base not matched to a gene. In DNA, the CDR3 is TGCGCCAGCAGCCAAGATCGGGGGGCCGGGGAGCTGTTTTTT. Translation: CASSQDRGAGELFF.

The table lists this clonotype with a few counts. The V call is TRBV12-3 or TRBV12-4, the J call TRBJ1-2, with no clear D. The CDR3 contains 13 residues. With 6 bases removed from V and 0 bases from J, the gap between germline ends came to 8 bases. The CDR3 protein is CASSRLANYGYTF. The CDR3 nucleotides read TGTGCCAGCAGCCGGCTGGCTAACTATGGCTACACCTTC.

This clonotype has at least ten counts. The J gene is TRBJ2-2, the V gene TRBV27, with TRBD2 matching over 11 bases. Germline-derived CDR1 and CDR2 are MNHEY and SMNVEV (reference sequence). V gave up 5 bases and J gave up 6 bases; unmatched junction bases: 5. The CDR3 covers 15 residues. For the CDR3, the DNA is TGTGCCAGCAGTCCAACTAGCGGGAGCCCCGGGGAGCTGTTTTTT. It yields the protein CASSPTSGSPGELFF.

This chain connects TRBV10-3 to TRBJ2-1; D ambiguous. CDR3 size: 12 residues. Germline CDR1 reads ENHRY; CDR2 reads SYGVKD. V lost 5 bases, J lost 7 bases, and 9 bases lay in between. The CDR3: CAISTMGNEQFF. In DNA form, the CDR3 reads TGTGCCATCAGTACTATGGGTAATGAGCAGTTCTTC.

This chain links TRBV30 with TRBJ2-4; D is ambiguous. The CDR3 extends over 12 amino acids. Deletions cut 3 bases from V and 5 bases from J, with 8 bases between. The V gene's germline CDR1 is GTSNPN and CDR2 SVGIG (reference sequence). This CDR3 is CAWSPEENIQYF. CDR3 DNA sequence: TGTGCCTGGAGCCCGGAAGAAAACATTCAGTACTTC.

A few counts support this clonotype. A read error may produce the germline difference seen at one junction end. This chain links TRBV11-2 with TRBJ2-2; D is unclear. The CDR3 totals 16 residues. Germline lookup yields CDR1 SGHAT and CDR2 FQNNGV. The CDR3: CASSSRSPANPGELFF. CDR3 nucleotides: TGTGCCAGCAGCTCACGGTCCCCGGCGAACCCCGGGGAGCTGTTTTTT.

This CDR3 is CASTSASGSFEQFF. The CDR3 DNA is TGTGCCAGCACCTCGGCTAGCGGGAGCTTCGAGCAGTTCTTC. The V and J genes are TRBV2 and TRBJ2-1; the match to TRBD2 covers 10 bases. V lost 7 bases to trimming and J lost 10 bases; unmatched junction nucleotides: 10. Germline-derived CDR1 and CDR2 are SNHLY and FYNNEI. CDR3 size: 14 residues.

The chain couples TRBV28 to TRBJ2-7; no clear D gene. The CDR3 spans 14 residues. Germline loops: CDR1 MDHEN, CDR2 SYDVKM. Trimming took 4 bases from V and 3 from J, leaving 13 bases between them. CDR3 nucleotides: TGTGCCAGCAGTTCCTGGACGGCCAGCTACGAGCAGTACTTC. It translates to CASSSWTASYEQYF.

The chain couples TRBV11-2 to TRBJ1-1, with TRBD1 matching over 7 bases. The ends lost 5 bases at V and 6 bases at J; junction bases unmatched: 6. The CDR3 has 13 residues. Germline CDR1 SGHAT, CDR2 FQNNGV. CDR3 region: CASSGQARAEAFF. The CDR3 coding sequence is TGTGCCAGCAGCGGACAGGCAAGAGCTGAAGCTTTCTTT.

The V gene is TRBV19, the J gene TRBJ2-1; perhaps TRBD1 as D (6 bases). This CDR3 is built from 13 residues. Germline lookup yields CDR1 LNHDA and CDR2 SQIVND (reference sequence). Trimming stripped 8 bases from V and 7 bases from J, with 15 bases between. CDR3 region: CASAGVGVNEQFF. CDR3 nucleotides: TGTGCCAGTGCAGGGGTAGGGGTTAATGAGCAGTTCTTC.

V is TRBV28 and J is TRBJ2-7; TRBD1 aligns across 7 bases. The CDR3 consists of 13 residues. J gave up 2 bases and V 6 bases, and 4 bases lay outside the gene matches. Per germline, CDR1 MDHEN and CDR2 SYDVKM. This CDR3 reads CASRPGTAYEQYF. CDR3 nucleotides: TGTGCCAGCAGGCCCGGGACAGCCTACGAGCAGTACTTC. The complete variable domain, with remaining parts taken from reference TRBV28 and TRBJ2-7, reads DVKVTQSSRYLVKRTGEKVFLECVQDMDHENMFWYRQDPGLGLRLIYFSYDVKMKEKGDIPEGYSVSREKKERFSLILESASTNQTSMYLCASRPGTAYEQYFGPGTRLTVT.

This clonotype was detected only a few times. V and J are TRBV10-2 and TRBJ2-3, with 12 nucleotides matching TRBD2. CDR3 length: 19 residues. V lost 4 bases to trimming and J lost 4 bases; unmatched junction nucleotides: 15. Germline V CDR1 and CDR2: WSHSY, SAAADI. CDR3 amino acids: CASSVPETLLAGGSDTQYF. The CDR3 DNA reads TGCGCCAGCAGTGTGCCCGAAACCCTACTAGCGGGAGGCTCAGATACGCAGTATTTT.

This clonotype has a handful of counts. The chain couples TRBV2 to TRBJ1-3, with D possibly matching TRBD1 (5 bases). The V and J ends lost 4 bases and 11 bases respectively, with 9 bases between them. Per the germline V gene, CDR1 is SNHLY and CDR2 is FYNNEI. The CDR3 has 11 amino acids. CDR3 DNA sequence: TGTGCCAGCAGTGTCGGGGGGGCCATATATTTT. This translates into CASSVGGAIYF.

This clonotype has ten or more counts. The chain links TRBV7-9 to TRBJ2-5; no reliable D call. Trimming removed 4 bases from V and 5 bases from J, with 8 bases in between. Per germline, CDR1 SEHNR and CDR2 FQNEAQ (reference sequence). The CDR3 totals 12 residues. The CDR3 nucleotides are TGTGCCAGCAGCTCTTTAATGGAGACCCAGTACTTC. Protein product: CASSSLMETQYF.

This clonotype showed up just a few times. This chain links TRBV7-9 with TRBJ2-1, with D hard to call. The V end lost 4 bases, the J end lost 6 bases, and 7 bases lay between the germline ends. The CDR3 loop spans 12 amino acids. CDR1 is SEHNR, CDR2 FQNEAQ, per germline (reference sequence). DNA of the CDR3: TGTGCCAGCAGCTCGCCCAGCAATGAGCAGTTCTTC. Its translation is CASSSPSNEQFF.